What follows are 8 T cell receptor beta chains derived from one specimen sequenced in a study of OX40 agonist ivuxolimab in advanced cancers. The assay was immunoSEQ multiplex PCR, and TCRdb's table has in-frame clones only and misses some. This table has about 80,000 clones, 84% appearing once. The input for sequencing was CD4+ or CD8+ T cells sorted from blood, taken in a trial of the OX40 agonist ivuxolimab. Receptors were obtained from an adult with an advanced solid tumor such as melanoma, head and neck, liver or kidney cancer.

V is TRBV5-4 and J is TRBJ1-2, with D possibly matching TRBD1 (5 bases). V lost 4 bases and J 1 base, leaving 11 bases between the germline ends. Germline CDR1 reads SGHNT; CDR2 reads YYREEE (reference sequence). The CDR3 loop spans 14 amino acids. CDR3 sequence reads: CASSRLQGNYGYTF. The CDR3 DNA reads as TGTGCCAGCAGCCGCCTTCAGGGTAACTATGGCTACACCTTC.

The table lists this clone with a few counts. V is TRBV2 and J is TRBJ1-1, with D perhaps matching TRBD1 (5 bases). The CDR3 totals 15 residues. CDR1 is SNHLY and CDR2 is FYNNEI in the germline V gene. V lost 6 bases and J 1 base, leaving 15 bases between the germline ends. This CDR3 reads CASSPGGVGNTEAFF. CDR3 DNA sequence: TGTGCCAGCAGCCCGGGGGGGGTAGGGAACACTGAAGCTTTCTTT. Full variable domain (remainder filled in from reference TRBV2 and TRBJ1-1): EPEVTQTPSHQVTQMGQEVILRCVPISNHLYFYWYRQILGQKVEFLVSFYNNEISEKSEIFDDQFSVERPDGSNFTLKIRSTKLEDSAMYFCASSPGGVGNTEAFFGQGTRLTVV.

This clone is deemed medium-sized. This chain uses TRBV7-2 with TRBJ2-1; 7 bases are shared with TRBD1. Trimming at V came to 0 bases and at J to 4 bases, leaving 6 bases not matched to a gene. The CDR3 has 16 residues. Per the germline V gene, CDR1 is SGHTA and CDR2 is FQGNSA. The CDR3 nucleotides read TGTGCCAGCAGCTTAGCGCAAAAGGGGGCGTACAATGAGCAGTTCTTC. Amino acids: CASSLAQKGAYNEQFF.

The chain uses TRBV4-1 and TRBJ1-2; possible D gene TRBD1, 5 bases. V dropped 4 bases and J dropped 3 bases, with 15 bases sitting between them. CDR1 is MGHRA and CDR2 is YSYEKL in the germline V gene. This CDR3 contains 15 residues. CDR3 nucleotides: TGCGCCAGCAGCCCGCGTGATGGGGCTGACTATGGCTACACCTTC. Amino acid sequence: CASSPRDGADYGYTF.

The chain couples TRBV20-1 to TRBJ2-7; D unclear. The CDR3 covers 10 residues. V lost 7 bases and J lost 3, with 7 bases in between. Germline CDR1 is DFQATT and CDR2 is SNEGSKA (reference sequence). CDR3 sequence: CSVGYYEQYF. The DNA of the CDR3 is TGCAGTGTAGGATACTACGAGCAGTACTTC.

V usage is TRBV5-1 and J usage is TRBJ2-5; TRBD2 aligns across 16 bases. Germline lookup yields CDR1 SGHRS and CDR2 YFSETQ. Trimming removed 4 bases from V and 3 bases from J; junction bases left unmatched: 3. The CDR3 is made up of 16 amino acids. CDR3 loop: CASSTGTSGGEETQYF. DNA for the CDR3: TGCGCCAGCAGCACCGGGACTAGCGGGGGGGAAGAGACCCAGTACTTC.

This clone was recorded a few times. V is TRBV4-3 and J is TRBJ1-5, with unresolved D. The CDR3 has 14 residues. The germline CDR1 and CDR2 sequences are LGHNA and YSLEER. V shed 1 base and J shed 4 bases, with 8 bases lying between them. DNA of the CDR3: TGCGCCAGCAGCCAAGTCTGGGGTAATCAGCCCCAGCATTTT. Its protein is CASSQVWGNQPQHF.

The chain employs TRBV19 and TRBJ1-1, with a weak D call TRBD1 (5 bases). The CDR3 is 15 amino acids. Trimming took 7 bases from V and 0 from J, leaving 15 bases between them. From germline, CDR1 is LNHDA and CDR2 SQIVND (reference sequence). CDR3: CASISRGSLNTEAFF. The CDR3, as DNA: TGTGCCAGTATTTCCCGGGGCAGCTTGAACACTGAAGCTTTCTTT.